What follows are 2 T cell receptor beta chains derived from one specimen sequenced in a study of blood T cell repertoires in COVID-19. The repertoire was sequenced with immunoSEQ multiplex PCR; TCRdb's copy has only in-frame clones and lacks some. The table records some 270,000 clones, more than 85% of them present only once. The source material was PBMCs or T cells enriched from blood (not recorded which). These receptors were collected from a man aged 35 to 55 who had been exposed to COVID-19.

CDR3 nucleotide sequence: TGTGCCGGTACTATACTTCGGGAGGGCTACACCTTC. It yields the protein CAGTILREGYTF. V usage is TRBV30 and J usage is TRBJ1-2; D ambiguous. The V gene lost 8 bases and the J gene lost 8 bases, with 18 bases spanning the gap. Germline V gene data show CDR1 as GTSNPN and CDR2 as SVGIG (reference sequence). The CDR3 has 12 amino acids.

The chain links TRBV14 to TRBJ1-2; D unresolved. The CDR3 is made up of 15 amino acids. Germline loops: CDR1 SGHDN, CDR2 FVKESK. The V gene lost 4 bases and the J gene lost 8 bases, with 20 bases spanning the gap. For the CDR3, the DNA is TGTGCCAGCAGCCGTCAATCCGGTTTCGGTTTCGGCTACACCTTC. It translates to CASSRQSGFGFGYTF.